What follows are 31 T cell receptor beta chains derived from one specimen sequenced in a study of beta chain features in type 1 diabetes. The sequenced template was cDNA made from the entire isolated RNA. Some clones are missing from TCRdb's copy, which holds only in-frame ones; the method was immunoSEQ multiplex PCR. Here the sample spans approximately 23,000 clones, roughly three quarters being singletons. Sequenced sample: Tregs from blood. The source is a woman between 40 and 55 years old in good health.

This clone was detected a few times. This chain connects TRBV12-5 to TRBJ2-1; TRBD2 is a possible D gene (7 bases). V was cut by 5 bases and J by 2 bases, with 16 bases left in between. This CDR3 has 16 residues. The germline gives CDR1 LGHNT, CDR2 FRNRAP. CDR3 DNA: TGTGCTAGTGGTCCTTGGGGGGGCTCAGCCTACAATGAGCAGTTCTTC. Translating gives CASGPWGGSAYNEQFF.

The chain employs TRBV5-1 and TRBJ2-5; TRBD1 is a possible D gene (6 bases). CDR3 length: 15 amino acids. From germline, CDR1 is SGHRS and CDR2 YFSETQ. The germline V and J ends were trimmed by 3 bases and 1 base, with 13 bases remaining between them. The CDR3 loop reads CASSYPGVGQETQYF. The CDR3 region has the DNA TGCGCCAGCAGCTATCCAGGGGTCGGCCAAGAGACCCAGTACTTC.

The rearrangement joins TRBV5-1 to TRBJ2-3; D call uncertain. Between the trimmed V and J ends, which lost 2 bases and 3 bases, there was a span of 4 bases. Looked up from germline, CDR1 is SGHRS and CDR2 is YFSETQ. CDR3 size: 12 residues. The CDR3 region is CASSFLTDTQYF. Written as DNA, the CDR3 is TGCGCCAGCAGCTTCCTTACAGATACGCAGTATTTT. Using reference TRBV5-1 and TRBJ2-3 for the parts outside the CDR3, the full variable domain is KAGVTQTPRYLIKTRGQQVTLSCSPISGHRSVSWYQQTPGQGLQFLFEYFSETQRNKGNFPGRFSGRQFSNSRSEMNVSTLELGDSALYLCASSFLTDTQYFGPGTRLTVL.

This clone was counted only a few times. The rearrangement joins TRBV9 to TRBJ2-2, with D possibly being TRBD2 (5 bases). Germline lookup yields CDR1 SGDLS and CDR2 YYNGEE. Trimming took 5 bases from V and 0 from J, leaving 8 bases between them. The CDR3 runs to 14 residues. The CDR3 coding sequence is TGTGCCAGCAGAACGGGGTCGAACACCGGGGAGCTGTTTTTT. Translation: CASRTGSNTGELFF.

This chain links TRBV6-5 with TRBJ2-5, with D unresolved. CDR1 and CDR2 (germline): MNHEY, SVGAGI. The V end was cut by 2 bases, the J end by 5 bases, with 6 bases between. CDR3 length equals 12 residues. The CDR3 sequence is CASSYLAETQYF. For the CDR3, the DNA is TGTGCCAGCAGTTACCTCGCGGAGACCCAGTACTTC.

The chain combines TRBV4-3 with TRBJ2-7, with TRBD1 matching over 10 bases. The junction had 0 bases not matched to a gene; V was cut back by 1 base and J by 0 bases. Germline V gene data show CDR1 as LGHNA and CDR2 as YSLEER. The CDR3 has 15 amino acids. CDR3 nucleotides: TGCGCCAGCAGCCAAGGGACAGGGGGCTCCTACGAGCAGTACTTC. Its translation: CASSQGTGGSYEQYF.

The chain combines TRBV7-9 with TRBJ2-7; 9 bases are a match to TRBD1. Trimming removed 4 bases from V and 3 bases from J; junction bases left unmatched: 7. This CDR3 spans 15 amino acids. Germline V gene data show CDR1 as SEHNR and CDR2 as FQNEAQ (reference sequence). The CDR3: CASSSTGGALYEQYF. Written as DNA, the CDR3 is TGTGCCAGCAGCTCCACAGGGGGCGCGCTCTACGAGCAGTACTTC.

The V gene is TRBV11-2, the J gene TRBJ1-4, with TRBD1 identical over 10 bases. The trim removed 1 base at V and 7 bases at J, leaving 3 bases unmatched. From germline, CDR1 is SGHAT and CDR2 FQNNGV. This CDR3 is 15 amino acids long. The CDR3 DNA follows: TGTGCCAGCAGCTTAGGGGACAGGGGTGGTGAAAAACTGTTTTTT. Amino acids: CASSLGDRGGEKLFF.

The gene calls are TRBV7-9 and TRBJ1-5, with 9 bases matching TRBD1. The CDR3 sequence is 15 residues long. The germline CDR1 and CDR2 sequences are SEHNR and FQNEAQ (reference sequence). V lost 5 bases to trimming and J lost 1 base; unmatched junction nucleotides: 3. The CDR3 is CASSDRGGSNQPQHF. The CDR3 bases are TGTGCCAGCAGCGACAGGGGGGGCAGCAATCAGCCCCAGCATTTT.

CDR3 region: CASSVSGIQETQYF. In nucleotides, the CDR3 is TGTGCCAGCAGCGTTAGCGGAATCCAAGAGACCCAGTACTTC. The V and J genes are TRBV9 and TRBJ2-5; possible D gene TRBD2, 6 bases. Trimming removed 2 bases from V and 1 base from J, with 9 bases in between. The CDR3 has 14 residues. The V gene's germline CDR1 is SGDLS and CDR2 YYNGEE.

This clone was recorded a few times. This chain links TRBV29-1 with TRBJ2-5; 8 positions match TRBD1. This CDR3 has 11 residues. The germline V gene has CDR1 SQVTM and CDR2 ANQGSEA. Here the CDR3 reads CSGDRGETQYF. For the CDR3, the DNA is TGCAGTGGAGACAGGGGCGAGACCCAGTACTTC.

V is TRBV7-2 and J is TRBJ2-1; 9 positions agree with TRBD2. In germline, CDR1 is SGHTA, CDR2 FQGNSA. This CDR3 is 15 amino acids long. Trimming cost V 5 bases and J 2 bases; bases outside gene matches: 4. CDR3 DNA: TGTGCCAGCAGCCCGAGCGGGGGGACCTACAATGAGCAGTTCTTC. This sequence encodes CASSPSGGTYNEQFF.

The gene calls are TRBV7-9 and TRBJ1-1; no clear D gene. The V gene lost 7 bases and the J gene lost 1 base, with 13 bases spanning the gap. CDR1 is SEHNR, CDR2 FQNEAQ, per germline (reference sequence). The CDR3 has 14 residues. The CDR3 sequence: CASMDLGGNTEAFF. The DNA for the CDR3 is TGTGCCAGCATGGATCTTGGAGGGAACACTGAAGCTTTCTTT. Together with reference TRBV7-9 and TRBJ1-1, the CDR3 gives the full variable domain: DTGVSQNPRHKITKRGQNVTFRCDPISEHNRLYWYRQTLGQGPEFLTYFQNEAQLEKSRLLSDRFSAERPKGSFSTLEIQRTEQGDSAMYLCASMDLGGNTEAFFGQGTRLTVV.

This chain uses TRBV18 with TRBJ1-4; the D is unclear. The V end lost 3 bases, the J end lost 6 bases, and 8 bases lay between the germline ends. CDR1 is KGHSH and CDR2 is LQKENI in the germline V gene. The CDR3 length is 13 residues. The CDR3 loop reads CASSPLEDEKLFF. For the CDR3, the DNA is TGTGCCAGCTCACCCCTTGAGGATGAAAAACTGTTTTTT. Full variable domain (rest looked up from reference TRBV18 and TRBJ1-4): NAGVMQNPRHLVRRRGQEARLRCSPMKGHSHVYWYRQLPEEGLKFMVYLQKENIIDESGMPKERFSAEFPKEGPSILRIQQVVRGDSAAYFCASSPLEDEKLFFGSGTQLSVL.

The gene calls are TRBV7-2 and TRBJ2-7, with a weak D call TRBD2 (7 bases). Germline V gives CDR1 SGHTA, CDR2 FQGNSA. The V end was cut by 0 bases, the J end by 3 bases, with 12 bases between. This CDR3 contains 15 residues. CDR3 sequence: CASSLARGPHYEQYF. CDR3 nucleotides: TGTGCCAGCAGCTTAGCGCGGGGGCCCCACTACGAGCAGTACTTC.

This clone was seen only a few times. A junction boundary mismatches the germline segment, possibly from a read error. J is TRBJ2-3 and V is TRBV5-4; 9 nucleotides match TRBD1. Germline CDR1 is SGHNT and CDR2 is YYREEE (reference sequence). The CDR3 runs 17 residues. CDR3: CASSQEASGTGRDTQYF. The CDR3 bases are TGCGCCAGCAGCCAAGAAGCCTCCGGGACAGGGAGGGATACGCAGTATTTT.

The chain couples TRBV5-4 to TRBJ2-3, with 11 bases matching TRBD2. V lost 1 base and J lost 10; bases outside the gene matches: 17. Germline V CDR1 and CDR2: SGHNT, YYREEE (reference sequence). This CDR3 region has 18 residues. The CDR3 is CASSLLAGGQPLSRAQYF. CDR3 coding DNA: TGTGCCAGCAGCTTGCTAGCGGGGGGCCAACCTCTCTCACGGGCGCAGTATTTT.

V is TRBV5-1 and J is TRBJ2-3; D is perhaps TRBD1 (6 bases). Germline CDR1 SGHRS, CDR2 YFSETQ. The CDR3 has 14 residues. V was pared by 2 bases and J by 2 bases, with 9 bases between. The CDR3 loop is CASSLRQVTDTQYF. Here the CDR3 DNA reads TGCGCCAGCAGCTTACGACAGGTCACAGATACGCAGTATTTT.

The chain carries TRBV29-1 and TRBJ1-1, with D possibly matching TRBD1 (5 bases). Per germline, CDR1 SQVTM and CDR2 ANQGSEA. This CDR3 is 14 amino acids long. Deletions cut 6 bases from V and 4 bases from J, with 18 bases between. CDR3 bases: TGCAGCGTAGCGTCAAGCGGGGGGTTCACTGAAGCTTTCTTT. Amino acid sequence: CSVASSGGFTEAFF.

This clone was seen a handful of times. The chain employs TRBV7-9 and TRBJ2-3; tentative D call: TRBD2 (5 bases). Trimming took 3 bases from V and 4 from J, leaving 11 bases between them. The CDR3 is 14 amino acids. Germline CDR1 SEHNR, CDR2 FQNEAQ (reference sequence). CDR3 loop: CASSFRGIADTQYF. In nucleotides, the CDR3 is TGTGCCAGCAGCTTCAGAGGGATCGCAGATACGCAGTATTTT.

This clone was observed once. The V and J genes are TRBV19 and TRBJ2-5; 7 bases map to TRBD1. V lost 4 bases and J lost 3; bases outside the gene matches: 8. Germline assignment: CDR1 LNHDA and CDR2 SQIVND (reference sequence). The CDR3 is 15 residues long. The CDR3 DNA reads as TGTGCCAGTAGTAGCCTTCGACAGGGAAAAGAGACCCAGTACTTC. Translated: CASSSLRQGKETQYF.

The chain combines TRBV25-1 with TRBJ2-4; a possible D gene is TRBD2 (5 bases). Germline CDR1 and CDR2: MGHDK and SYGVNS. V was trimmed by 2 bases and J by 3 bases, leaving 17 bases between them. This CDR3 is built from 17 residues. CDR3 sequence: CASSEGRVLRGKNIQYF. In DNA form, the CDR3 reads TGTGCCAGCAGTGAAGGGCGGGTCCTGCGAGGCAAAAACATTCAGTACTTC.

This chain uses TRBV6-5 with TRBJ2-2; no reliable D call. V was cut by 6 bases and J by 5 bases, with 7 bases left in between. This CDR3 contains 12 residues. Germline-derived CDR1 and CDR2 are MNHEY and SVGAGI. Written as DNA, the CDR3 is TGTGCCAGCAGACACGGGACCGGGGAGCTGTTTTTT. Amino acids: CASRHGTGELFF.

This rearrangement joins TRBV6-5 to TRBJ1-1, with 9 bases lining up with TRBD1. The V gene end was trimmed by 4 bases and the J gene end by 4 bases; junction bases not matched to a gene: 7. CDR1 MNHEY and CDR2 SVGAGI come from the germline V gene. This CDR3 is 15 amino acids long. CDR3 sequence reads: CASSSITGGGTEAFF. CDR3 DNA sequence: TGTGCCAGCAGTTCCATAACAGGGGGCGGCACTGAAGCTTTCTTT.

V gene TRBV19 combines with J gene TRBJ2-7; TRBD2 matches 7 bases. V lost 3 bases to trimming and J lost 4 bases; unmatched junction nucleotides: 3. The CDR3 contains 13 residues. Per the germline V gene, CDR1 is LNHDA and CDR2 is SQIVND (reference sequence). Here the CDR3 reads CASSIMGGYEQYF. The CDR3 nucleotides are TGTGCCAGTAGTATTATGGGAGGGTACGAGCAGTACTTC.

The CDR3 here is CASSRTVNTGELFF. As DNA, the CDR3 is TGCGCCAGCAGCCGCACAGTGAACACCGGGGAGCTGTTTTTT. V and J are TRBV5-1 and TRBJ2-2; D is undetermined. The V gene lost 4 bases and the J gene lost 1 base, with 8 bases spanning the gap. CDR1 and CDR2 (germline): SGHRS, YFSETQ. The CDR3 runs to 14 residues.

This clone came up a few times. This sequence joins TRBV10-3 and TRBJ2-1, with D perhaps matching TRBD1 (6 bases). The V gene lost 8 bases and the J gene lost 0 bases, with 14 bases spanning the gap. This CDR3 is 15 amino acids long. CDR1 is ENHRY, CDR2 SYGVKD, per germline. The CDR3 DNA reads TGTGCCATCTCCCCAGGGGCCTCCTCCTACAATGAGCAGTTCTTC. Its translation: CAISPGASSYNEQFF.

The chain has TRBV7-2 and TRBJ1-1, with D tentatively TRBD1 (6 bases). The V and J ends lost 6 bases and 5 bases respectively, with 10 bases between them. The CDR3 spans 12 residues. The V gene's germline CDR1 is SGHTA and CDR2 FQGNSA. The CDR3 spells CASRVGGTEAFF. DNA for the CDR3: TGTGCCAGCAGGGTAGGGGGAACTGAAGCTTTCTTT.

The chain links TRBV19 to TRBJ1-4; no clear D gene. V lost 3 bases and J lost 8, with 13 bases in between. This CDR3 has 14 amino acids. Germline CDR1 and CDR2: LNHDA and SQIVND (reference sequence). The CDR3 bases are TGTGCCAGTAGTATTCCTTTTGCTGGCGAAAAACTGTTTTTT. This gives the protein CASSIPFAGEKLFF.

The chain couples TRBV10-2 to TRBJ1-1; a possible D gene is TRBD1 (5 bases). Trimming removed 1 base from V and 5 bases from J, with 14 bases in between. Per germline, CDR1 WSHSY and CDR2 SAAADI. This CDR3 is 15 amino acids long. The CDR3 region is CASSELRVKGTEAFF. CDR3 nucleotide sequence: TGCGCCAGCAGTGAGTTAAGGGTGAAGGGGACTGAAGCTTTCTTT.

The V and J genes are TRBV7-8 and TRBJ1-5; 8 bases fit TRBD1. The germline gives CDR1 SGHVS, CDR2 FQNEAQ. The CDR3 covers 15 residues. Trimming took 1 base from V and 5 from J; bases not matched to a gene: 4. The CDR3 DNA sequence: TGTGCCAGCAGCTTAGATGGGACAGGATATCAGCCCCAGCATTTT. As protein: CASSLDGTGYQPQHF.